This TCR beta chain was captured in a study of OX40 agonist ivuxolimab in advanced cancers. Study-level information: While on treatment, patients had intravenous ivuxolimab at 0.01 to 10 mg/kg every 2 weeks. Dose-escalation patients were diagnosed with hepatocellular carcinoma, melanoma, renal cell cancer or head and neck cancer.

Of note for this clone: The antigen is undetermined.

Germline V gene lookup returns CDR1 MNHEY and CDR2 SVGAGI. V was trimmed by 5 bases and J by 1 base, leaving 7 bases between them. This CDR3 contains 13 residues. Sequencing was performed with immunoSEQ multiplex PCR; in TCRdb, only in-frame clones are kept and a portion is missing. The sample gives 65,000 to 95,000 clones, roughly nine tenths of which show up once; roughly 0.2% is in the top ten. Study outcomes and limitations: Determination of antigen specificity was not performed for the expanded peripheral T cells. Dose levels from 0.1 to 3.0 mg/kg saw CD4+ and CD8+ blood T cells expand clonally by week 6.

The sequence came from an adult with an advanced solid tumor such as melanoma, head and neck, liver or kidney cancer. The V call is TRBV6-5, the J call TRBJ2-3; D uncertain. Sequencing was performed on CD4+ or CD8+ T cells sorted from blood, taken in a trial of the OX40 agonist ivuxolimab. The CDR3 region has the DNA TGTGCCAGCAGTACAAGACGCACAGATACGCAGTATTTT. Amino acids: CASSTRRTDTQYF.